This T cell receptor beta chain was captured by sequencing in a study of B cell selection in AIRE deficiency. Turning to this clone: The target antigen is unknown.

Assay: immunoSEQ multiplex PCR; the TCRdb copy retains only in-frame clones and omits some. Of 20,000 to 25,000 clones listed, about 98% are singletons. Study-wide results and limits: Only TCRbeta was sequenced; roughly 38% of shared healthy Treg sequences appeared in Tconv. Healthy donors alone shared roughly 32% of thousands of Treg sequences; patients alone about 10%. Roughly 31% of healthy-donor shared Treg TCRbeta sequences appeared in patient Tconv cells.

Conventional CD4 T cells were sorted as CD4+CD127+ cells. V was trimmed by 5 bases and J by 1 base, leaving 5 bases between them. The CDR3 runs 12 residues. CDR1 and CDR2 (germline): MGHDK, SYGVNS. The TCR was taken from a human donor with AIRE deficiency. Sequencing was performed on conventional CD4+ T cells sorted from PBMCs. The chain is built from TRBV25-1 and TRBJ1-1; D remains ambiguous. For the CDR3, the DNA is TGTGCCAGCAGTCGCGGGAACACTGAAGCTTTCTTT. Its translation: CASSRGNTEAFF.